This T cell receptor (beta chain) came from a study of T cells in localized non-small cell lung cancer. General observations from the study: Because researchers sequenced only one region of the tumor, heterogeneity is still possible. It was uninvolved adjacent lung that showed the highest T cell clonality, exceeding tumor. Longer survival (overall) was linked to higher T cell density in blood. In adjacent lung appeared a median around 54 of the top 100 tumor clones.

Some clones are missing from TCRdb's copy, which holds only in-frame ones; the method was immunoSEQ multiplex PCR. The sample lists some 31,000 clones, roughly 75% occurring once. This clone has just a few counts. As yet, its antigen is unknown. The CDR3 is made up of 13 amino acids. V was pared by 7 bases and J by 2 bases, with 7 bases between. Germline-derived CDR1 and CDR2 are SGHRS and YFSETQ. The chain uses TRBV5-1 and TRBJ2-6; D call uncertain. The sequence derives from an older male donor with stage II squamous cell lung carcinoma. Sequenced material: peripheral blood, taken before any cancer treatment. This CDR3 is CASFDPGANVLTF. The CDR3 region has the DNA TGCGCCAGCTTTGATCCTGGGGCCAACGTCCTGACTTTC.